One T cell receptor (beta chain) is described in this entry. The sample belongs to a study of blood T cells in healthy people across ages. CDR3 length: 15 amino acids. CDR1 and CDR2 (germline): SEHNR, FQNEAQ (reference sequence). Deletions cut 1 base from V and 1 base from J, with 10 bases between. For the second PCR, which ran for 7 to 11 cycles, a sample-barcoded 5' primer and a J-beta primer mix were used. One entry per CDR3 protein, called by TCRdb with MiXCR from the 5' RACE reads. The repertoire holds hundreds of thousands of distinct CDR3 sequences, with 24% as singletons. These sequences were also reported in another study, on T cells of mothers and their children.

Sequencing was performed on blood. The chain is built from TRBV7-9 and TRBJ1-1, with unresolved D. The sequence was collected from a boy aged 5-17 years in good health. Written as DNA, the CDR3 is TGTGCCAGCAGCTTAGTCGAAAGGTCGAACACTGAAGCTTTCTTT. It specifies CASSLVERSNTEAFF.